This T cell receptor beta chain was retrieved from a study of beta chain features in type 1 diabetes. Across the whole study: No patient-donor differences in age, gender, total cells or subset yield. General observations from the study: There was a moderate but significant shortening of TCRB CDR3s in all four CD4+ subsets of Type 1 diabetes patients. A possible short-template PCR bias applies equally to patients and controls.

Trimming cost V 5 bases and J 4 bases, with 8 bases left between them. This CDR3 has 12 amino acids. The germline CDR1 and CDR2 sequences are MDHEN and SYDVKM. As regards this clone: Its antigen is unidentified.

The entirety of the isolated RNA underwent reverse transcription, so expressed TCRB transcripts were sequenced. Repertoires were generated with immunoSEQ multiplex PCR, while TCRdb's copy carries only in-frame clones and drops some. The data show 150,000 to 200,000 clones, roughly 65% seen once. Sorting of CD4+ naive, central memory, regulatory and stem cell-like memory cells was performed via CD45RO/CCR7/CD25/CD127/CD95/CD27. The chain recombines TRBV28 with TRBJ2-5; unclear D gene. This TCR derives from a man under 40 with type 1 diabetes. Sequencing input: naive CD4+ T cells from blood. CDR3 nucleotide sequence: TGTGCCAGCAGTCCCCCCGGAGAGACCCAGTACTTC. Protein product: CASSPPGETQYF.